This T cell receptor beta chain was observed in a study of cytomegalovirus exposure and HLA in healthy donors. Regarding the study as a whole: There were under 200 TCR beta chains listed as cytomegalovirus-associated. While the bulk of TCR sequences proved rare, some public TCRs turned up in many donors.

This clone was counted between two and nine times. Its antigen is still unknown. Primers included in the PCR were 60 Vbeta and 13 Jbeta primers. Sequencing used immunoSEQ multiplex PCR; TCRdb keeps in-frame clones, though not all of them. The sample comprises some 180,000 clones, approximately 80% of which are singletons, and around an eighth rests with the top ten. The V and J ends lost 3 bases and 6 bases respectively, with 13 bases between them. The CDR3 loop spans 14 amino acids. CDR1 is LNHNV, CDR2 YYDKDF, per germline (reference sequence). The TCR comes from a woman younger than 45 in good health and CMV-seropositive. The chain joins TRBV15 to TRBJ2-3; perhaps TRBD2 as D (5 bases). Sequencing was done on a sample of PBMCs. Here the CDR3 DNA reads TGTGCCACCAGCAGTTTGTTAAGAGGGGATACGCAGTATTTT. Residues: CATSSLLRGDTQYF.